This T cell receptor beta chain originates from a study of T cells expressing NK-cell markers. Study at large: There were seven HCMV-seropositive donors and one seronegative donor among the eight sequenced.

The length of the CDR3 is 15 residues. CDR1 and CDR2 from the germline V gene are SGHVS and FNYEAQ. TCRdb reanalyzed the 5' RACE reads, giving one entry per CDR3 protein sequence and no DNA. In total, the table holds approximately 420,000 distinct CDR3 sequences. This chain uses TRBV7-6 with TRBJ1-4; absent DNA, TCRdb's TRBD1 call cannot be checked. The sequence was obtained from a woman aged 45 to 65 in good health. Sequenced: blood T cells: a sorted CD56 or NKG2C T cell subset, CD4+ or CD8+ T cells, or bulk PBMC T cells (not recorded which). Here the CDR3 reads CASSLDGGSNEKLFF.